The present TCR beta chain was sequenced within a study of early T cells in non-severe SARS-CoV-2 infection. Turning to the study itself: Chains were not paired, and sequencing was done on bulk RNA from unsorted whole blood.

Germline trimming cut 4 bases from V and 4 bases from J; bases unmatched to any gene: 3. CDR3 length: 13 residues. This clonotype was counted many times. TCRdb called the 5' RACE reads again in MiXCR, with one record for every CDR3 protein. The sample lists 100,000 to 130,000 distinct CDR3 sequences; 9% to 13% were seen once. The sequencing input was whole blood. This receptor was identified in an adult who was a healthcare worker with PCR-confirmed SARS-CoV-2 infection or an uninfected control (not recorded which). V gene TRBV12-3 or TRBV12-4 combines with J gene TRBJ1-1; 7 bases fit TRBD1. CDR3 in DNA: TGTGCCAGCAGTTATAGGGGGCCCACTGAAGCTTTCTTT. Translation gives CASSYRGPTEAFF.